This TCR beta chain was observed in a study of blood T cell repertoires in COVID-19. Repertoires were generated with immunoSEQ multiplex PCR, while TCRdb's copy carries only in-frame clones and drops some. This sample has about 260,000 clones, with approximately 86% found just once. Trimming removed 4 bases from V and 3 bases from J; junction bases left unmatched: 4. This CDR3 spans 14 amino acids. Germline V gene lookup returns CDR1 SGHNT and CDR2 YYREEE (reference sequence). The rearrangement uses TRBV5-4 and TRBJ2-3; TRBD2 aligns across 8 bases. Sample: peripheral blood. The source is a woman aged 50 to 60 who had recovered from COVID-19. CDR3 sequence: CASSRRLATDTQYF. The DNA for the CDR3 is TGTGCCAGCAGCCGACGACTAGCGACAGATACGCAGTATTTT.